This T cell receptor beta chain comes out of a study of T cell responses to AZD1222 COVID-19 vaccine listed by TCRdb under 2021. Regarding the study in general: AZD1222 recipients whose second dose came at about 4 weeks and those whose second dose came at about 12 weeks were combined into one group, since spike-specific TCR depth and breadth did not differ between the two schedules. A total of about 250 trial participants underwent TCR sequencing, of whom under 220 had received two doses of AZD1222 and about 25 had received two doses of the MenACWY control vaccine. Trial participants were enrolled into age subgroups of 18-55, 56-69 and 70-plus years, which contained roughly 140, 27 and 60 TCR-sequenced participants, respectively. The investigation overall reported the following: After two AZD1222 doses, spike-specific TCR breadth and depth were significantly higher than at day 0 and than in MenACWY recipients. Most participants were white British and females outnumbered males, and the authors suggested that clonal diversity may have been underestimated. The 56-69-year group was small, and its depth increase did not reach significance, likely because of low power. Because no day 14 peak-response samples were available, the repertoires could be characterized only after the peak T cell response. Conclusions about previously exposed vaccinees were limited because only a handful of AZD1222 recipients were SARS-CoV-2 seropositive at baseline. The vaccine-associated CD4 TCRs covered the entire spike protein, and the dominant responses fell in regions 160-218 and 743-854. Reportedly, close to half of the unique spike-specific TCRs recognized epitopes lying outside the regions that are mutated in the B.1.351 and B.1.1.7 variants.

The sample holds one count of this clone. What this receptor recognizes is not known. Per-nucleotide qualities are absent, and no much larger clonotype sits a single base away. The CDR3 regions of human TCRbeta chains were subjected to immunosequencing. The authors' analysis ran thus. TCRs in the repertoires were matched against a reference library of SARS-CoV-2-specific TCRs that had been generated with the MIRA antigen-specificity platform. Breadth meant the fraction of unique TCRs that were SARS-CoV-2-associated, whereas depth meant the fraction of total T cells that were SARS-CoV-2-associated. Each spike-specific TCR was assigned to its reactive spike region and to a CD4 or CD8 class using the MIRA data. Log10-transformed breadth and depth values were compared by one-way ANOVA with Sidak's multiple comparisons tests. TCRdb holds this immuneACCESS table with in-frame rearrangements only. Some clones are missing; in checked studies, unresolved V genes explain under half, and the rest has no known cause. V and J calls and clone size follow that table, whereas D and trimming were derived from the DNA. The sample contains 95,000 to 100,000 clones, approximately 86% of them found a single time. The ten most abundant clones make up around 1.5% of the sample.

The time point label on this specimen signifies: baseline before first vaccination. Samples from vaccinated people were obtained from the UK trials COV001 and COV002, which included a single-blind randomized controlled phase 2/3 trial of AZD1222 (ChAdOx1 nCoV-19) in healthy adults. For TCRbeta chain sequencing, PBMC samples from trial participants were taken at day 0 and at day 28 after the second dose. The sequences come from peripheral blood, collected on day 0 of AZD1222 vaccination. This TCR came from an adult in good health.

DNA sequence: TGTGCCAGCAGTGAATCCGGACAGGTCTATGGCTACACCTTC. Its translation is CASSESGQVYGYTF. The sequence is built from TRBV25-1 and TRBJ1-2, with 7 central nucleotides matching TRBD1. The CDR3 numbers 14 residues from cysteine through phenylalanine. Only the CDR3 DNA stays, 42 bases, in frame from base 1. Trimming accounts for 1 base at V and 4 bases at J, while the number of junction bases matched to no gene is 3. The germline V gene sets CDR1 to MGHDK and CDR2 to SYGVNS.